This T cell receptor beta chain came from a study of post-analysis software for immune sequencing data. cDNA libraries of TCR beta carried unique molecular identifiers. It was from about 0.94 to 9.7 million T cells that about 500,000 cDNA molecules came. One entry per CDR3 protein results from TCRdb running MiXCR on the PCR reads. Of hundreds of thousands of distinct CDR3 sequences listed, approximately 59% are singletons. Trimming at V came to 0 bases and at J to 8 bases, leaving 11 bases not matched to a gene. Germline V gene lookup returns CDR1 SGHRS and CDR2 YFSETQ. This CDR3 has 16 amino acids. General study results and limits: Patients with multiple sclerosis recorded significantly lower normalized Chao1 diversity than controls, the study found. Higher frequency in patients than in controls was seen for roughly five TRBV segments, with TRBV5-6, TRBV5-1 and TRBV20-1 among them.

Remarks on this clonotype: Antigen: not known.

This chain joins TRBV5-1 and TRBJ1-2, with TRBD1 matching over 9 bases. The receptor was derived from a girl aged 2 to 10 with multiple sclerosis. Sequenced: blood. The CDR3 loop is CASSLGAKDRGGGYTF. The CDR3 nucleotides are TGCGCCAGCAGCTTGGGGGCGAAGGACAGGGGAGGAGGCTACACCTTC.